This passage covers 7 T cell receptor beta chains from one sample sequenced in a study of T cell clonotyping in hematopoietic cell transplantation. Profiling relied on immunoSEQ multiplex PCR, and the TCRdb table lists in-frame clones only, not all of them. The profile covers some 17,000 clones, with roughly 84% appearing a single time and roughly 4.2% taken by the ten largest. Sequenced here: PBMCs, sampled 100 days after allogeneic stem cell transplant. These receptors were obtained from a male patient between 60 and 69 years old who had an allogeneic stem cell transplant from a related donor, so the T cells may come from the graft donor. Some clones in this sample may be carry-over from other donors' samples.

This chain connects TRBV6-5 to TRBJ2-7, with 9 bases aligning to TRBD2. Germline V lookup: CDR1 MNHEY, CDR2 SVGAGI. Unmatched junction bases numbered 2, after V lost 0 bases and J lost 2 bases. The CDR3 length is 15 residues. CDR3: CASSYSTSGPYEQYF. CDR3 nucleotide sequence: TGTGCCAGCAGTTACTCTACTAGCGGGCCCTACGAGCAGTACTTC.

The V call is TRBV4-1, the J call TRBJ1-5, with D perhaps matching TRBD1 (6 bases). Trimming left V 5 bases short and J 1 base short, with 12 bases between. Germline CDR1 and CDR2: MGHRA and YSYEKL. CDR3 size: 15 residues. The CDR3 coding sequence is TGCGCCAGCAGCTCGAACAGGGTCAGCAATCAGCCCCAGCATTTT. This encodes CASSSNRVSNQPQHF.

This clone was seen once. The V gene is TRBV20-1, the J gene TRBJ2-5, with D perhaps matching TRBD1 or TRBD2 (6 bases each). The CDR3 is made up of 11 amino acids. Between the trimmed V and J ends, which lost 8 bases and 1 base, there was a span of 8 bases. Germline values: CDR1 DFQATT, CDR2 SNEGSKA (reference sequence). In DNA form, the CDR3 reads TGCAGTCGGGGGCCCCAAGAGACCCAGTACTTC. This sequence encodes CSRGPQETQYF.

The V and J genes are TRBV19 and TRBJ1-1; D is ambiguous. V was cut by 1 base and J by 1 base, with 10 bases left in between. Looked up from germline, CDR1 is LNHDA and CDR2 is SQIVND (reference sequence). The CDR3 length is 15 residues. The DNA of the CDR3 is TGTGCCAGTAGTATAGTGGCCCGGGGGAACACTGAAGCTTTCTTT. Protein: CASSIVARGNTEAFF.

The V call is TRBV19, the J call TRBJ2-5; TRBD1 might be the D (6 bases). This CDR3 spans 13 amino acids. With 9 bases removed from V and 5 bases from J, the gap between germline ends came to 16 bases. The germline V gene has CDR1 LNHDA and CDR2 SQIVND (reference sequence). The CDR3 spells CARTGSEVETQYF. DNA of the CDR3: TGTGCCAGAACAGGGTCGGAGGTGGAGACCCAGTACTTC.

The chain carries TRBV25-1 and TRBJ1-4; D not certain. V shed 3 bases and J shed 0 bases, with 14 bases lying between them. The CDR3 loop spans 17 amino acids. Germline V gene data show CDR1 as MGHDK and CDR2 as SYGVNS. CDR3: CASSDLREFATNEKLFF. CDR3 bases: TGTGCCAGCAGTGATCTGCGGGAATTTGCAACTAATGAAAAACTGTTTTTT.

The V and J genes are TRBV6-5 and TRBJ2-7, with TRBD1 as a possible D gene (6 bases). Germline V gives CDR1 MNHEY, CDR2 SVGAGI. This CDR3 region has 14 residues. Trimming removed 2 bases at V and 3 bases at J, with 11 bases between. CDR3 sequence (DNA): TGTGCCAGCAGTTACCGGGACAACGGCTACGAGCAGTACTTC. It yields the protein CASSYRDNGYEQYF.